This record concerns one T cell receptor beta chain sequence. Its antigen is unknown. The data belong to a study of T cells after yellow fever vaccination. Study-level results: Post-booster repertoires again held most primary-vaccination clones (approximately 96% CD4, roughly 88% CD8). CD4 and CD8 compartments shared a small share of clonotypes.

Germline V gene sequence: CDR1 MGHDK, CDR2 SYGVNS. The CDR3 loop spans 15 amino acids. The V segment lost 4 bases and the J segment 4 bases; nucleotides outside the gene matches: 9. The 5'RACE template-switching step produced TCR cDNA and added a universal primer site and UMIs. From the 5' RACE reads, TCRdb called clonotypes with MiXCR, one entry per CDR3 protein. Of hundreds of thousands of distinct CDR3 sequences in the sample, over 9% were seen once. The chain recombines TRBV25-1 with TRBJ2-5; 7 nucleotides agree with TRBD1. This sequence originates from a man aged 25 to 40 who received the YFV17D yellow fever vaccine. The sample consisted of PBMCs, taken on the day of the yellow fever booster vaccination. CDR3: CASSVRQGGRETQYF. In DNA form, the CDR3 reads TGTGCCAGCAGTGTCCGACAGGGTGGCCGAGAGACCCAGTACTTC.